This T cell receptor (beta chain) is from a study of blood T cell repertoires in COVID-19. Study information: Whether acute or convalescent, the COVID-19 samples came from the United States, Italy and Spain. From T cells, B-cell-depleted T cells, or PBMCs came the material, which was cDNA or gDNA.

This clone was picked up a small number of times. The CDR3 consists of 15 residues. In the original workflow: Estimated nucleated cell counts came from reference gene primer amplification. Sequenced by immunoSEQ multiplex PCR; TCRdb stores in-frame clones only, minus some. V and J calls and clone size follow that table, whereas D and trimming were derived from the DNA. The repertoire has under 350,000 clones, approximately 83% of them found once; the top ten carry roughly 13%. The source of this sequence is a human donor in a cohort sampled during active COVID-19. The J gene is TRBJ2-7, the V gene TRBV21-1; TRBD2 reflects the table's D call only, with no check against the DNA. TRBV21-1 is marked as a pseudogene. Sequencing was carried out using peripheral blood. CDR3 sequence (DNA): TGTGCCAGCAACGAAGTTTTAGGGAGCTCCTACGAGCAGTACTTC. This sequence encodes CASNEVLGSSYEQYF.